Each of the 23 T cell receptor beta chains below was sequenced from the same sample in a study of long-term antiretroviral therapy in people with HIV. Assay version v3.0 of immunoSEQ was used, and it was run at survey level. TCRdb keeps only in-frame clones here, not all; method: immunoSEQ multiplex PCR. The sample includes about 30,000 clones, 85% to 95% of them seen just once. Sequences were derived from unsorted PBMCs, sampled 5.3 years after starting antiretroviral therapy. These receptor sequences come from a man between 50 and 59 years old with HIV.

The V gene is TRBV27, the J gene TRBJ2-7; possibly TRBD1 for D (6 bases). The V end lost 4 bases, the J end lost 3 bases, and 10 bases lay between the germline ends. Germline V gene sequence: CDR1 MNHEY, CDR2 SMNVEV (reference sequence). The CDR3 extends over 13 amino acids. For the CDR3, the DNA is TGTGCCAGCAGTTACGTAGGGGGCTACGAGCAGTACTTC. This encodes CASSYVGGYEQYF.

This sequence joins TRBV9 and TRBJ1-4, with a tentative D call TRBD1 (6 bases). Trimming left V 1 base short and J 2 bases short, with 9 bases between. CDR1 is SGDLS and CDR2 is YYNGEE in the germline V gene. CDR3 length: 15 residues. DNA for the CDR3: TGTGCCAGCAGCGTAACAGGGTTTACTAATGAAAAACTGTTTTTT. It specifies CASSVTGFTNEKLFF.

The V call is TRBV5-1, the J call TRBJ1-1, with a tentative D call TRBD1 (6 bases). The germline gives CDR1 SGHRS, CDR2 YFSETQ. The V gene lost 5 bases and the J gene lost 0 bases, with 8 bases spanning the gap. The CDR3 has 13 amino acids. The CDR3 reads CASRGAMNTEAFF. CDR3 nucleotides: TGCGCCAGCAGGGGGGCGATGAACACTGAAGCTTTCTTT.

The chain carries TRBV5-1 and TRBJ1-3; D gene uncertain. The CDR3 is 16 amino acids. Trimming pared 0 bases from V and 0 bases from J, leaving 10 bases between. CDR1 and CDR2 from the germline V gene are SGHRS and YFSETQ. The chain's CDR3 is CASSLGGTSSGNTIYF. CDR3 coding DNA: TGCGCCAGCAGCTTGGGGGGAACAAGCTCTGGAAACACCATATATTTT.

CDR3 amino acids: CASSPRTGGGEKLFF. The CDR3 nucleotides read TGTGCCAGCAGCCCTCGGACAGGGGGCGGGGAAAAACTGTTTTTT. This chain connects TRBV7-6 to TRBJ1-4; 11 positions match TRBD1. CDR1 is SGHVS and CDR2 is FNYEAQ in the germline V gene. V trimming: 5 bases; J trimming: 8 bases; junction bases outside the gene matches: 7. This CDR3 contains 15 residues.

This clone was counted once. The chain combines TRBV6-1 with TRBJ1-2; maybe TRBD1 (5 bases). The V end lost 3 bases, the J end lost 8 bases, and 16 bases lay between the germline ends. This CDR3 has 14 amino acids. CDR1 MNHNS and CDR2 SASEGT come from the germline V gene. DNA of the CDR3: TGTGCCAGCAGTGATGACTTCCAGGGTGGCGGCTACACCTTC. It codes for CASSDDFQGGGYTF.

Only one count was recorded for this clone. The J gene is TRBJ1-6, the V gene TRBV10-3, with no clear D. This CDR3 comprises 13 residues. Germline assignment: CDR1 ENHRY and CDR2 SYGVKD. V was clipped by 4 bases and J by 6 bases, with 7 bases between them. The CDR3 reads CAISVDSNSPLHF. The CDR3 bases are TGTGCCATCAGTGTCGATAGTAATTCACCCCTCCACTTT.

The rearrangement uses TRBV5-1 and TRBJ1-1; weak D call: TRBD1 (6 bases). The V end lost 0 bases, the J end lost 4 bases, and 13 bases lay between the germline ends. The germline CDR1 and CDR2 sequences are SGHRS and YFSETQ. This CDR3 is built from 15 residues. As DNA, the CDR3 is TGCGCCAGCAGCTTGGGCAGGGGAGGGGGCACTGAAGCTTTCTTT. Translating it yields CASSLGRGGGTEAFF. Looking up the rest from reference TRBV5-1 and TRBJ1-1 gives the full variable domain: KAGVTQTPRYLIKTRGQQVTLSCSPISGHRSVSWYQQTPGQGLQFLFEYFSETQRNKGNFPGRFSGRQFSNSRSEMNVSTLELGDSALYLCASSLGRGGGTEAFFGQGTRLTVV.

This chain uses TRBV11-2 with TRBJ1-2; D is possibly TRBD1 (5 bases). Germline CDR1 and CDR2: SGHAT and FQNNGV. The ends were cut back, 6 bases at V and 8 bases at J, with 22 bases in the middle. The CDR3 is 15 residues long. As DNA, the CDR3 is TGTGCCAGCAGTTTTAGCAGGGACCCCCCTATGGGCTACACCTTC. Amino acids: CASSFSRDPPMGYTF.

The chain joins TRBV5-6 to TRBJ2-3; D is uncertain. The CDR3 is made up of 12 amino acids. Germline V gene data show CDR1 as SGHDT and CDR2 as YYEEEE. Deletions cut 2 bases from V and 2 bases from J, with 3 bases between. Here the CDR3 DNA reads TGTGCCAGCAGCTTCACCACAGATACGCAGTATTTT. Translation gives CASSFTTDTQYF. Together with reference TRBV5-6 and TRBJ2-3, the CDR3 gives the full variable domain: DAGVTQSPTHLIKTRGQQVTLRCSPKSGHDTVSWYQQALGQGPQFIFQYYEEEERQRGNFPDRFSGHQFPNYSSELNVNALLLGDSALYLCASSFTTDTQYFGPGTRLTVL.

The J gene is TRBJ2-3, the V gene TRBV25-1; TRBD2 agrees at 10 bases. The V gene's germline CDR1 is MGHDK and CDR2 SYGVNS. The CDR3 is 15 amino acids. V lost 6 bases and J lost 5; bases outside the gene matches: 8. CDR3: CASSHSGGQIDTQYF. CDR3 DNA: TGTGCCAGCAGCCATAGCGGGGGGCAGATAGATACGCAGTATTTT.

V usage is TRBV14 and J usage is TRBJ2-7; D possibly corresponds to TRBD1 (5 bases). The CDR3 is 12 amino acids. Looked up from germline, CDR1 is SGHDN and CDR2 is FVKESK. With 4 bases removed from V and 3 bases from J, the gap between germline ends came to 7 bases. The DNA for the CDR3 is TGTGCCAGCAGCCCAGGACACTACGAGCAGTACTTC. Translation: CASSPGHYEQYF.

This chain uses TRBV6-5 with TRBJ2-1; D gene uncertain. The CDR3 spans 14 residues. The ends were cut back, 0 bases at V and 6 bases at J, with 9 bases in the middle. CDR1 MNHEY and CDR2 SVGAGI come from the germline V gene. The CDR3 DNA reads TGTGCCAGCAGTTACTCTGGGCAGGTCAATGAGCAGTTCTTC. Amino acids: CASSYSGQVNEQFF.

The chain carries TRBV5-6 and TRBJ2-3; 9 bases line up with TRBD1. This CDR3 comprises 14 residues. After removal of 6 bases from V and 1 base from J, the junction contained 3 bases not matched to a gene. CDR1 and CDR2 (germline): SGHDT, YYEEEE. CDR3 residues: CASTRTGGTDTQYF. CDR3 sequence (DNA): TGTGCCAGCACCCGGACAGGGGGCACAGATACGCAGTATTTT.

The chain uses TRBV29-1 and TRBJ1-2; 8 bases are a match to TRBD1. This CDR3 has 13 residues. From germline, CDR1 is SQVTM and CDR2 ANQGSEA. After removal of 7 bases from V and 4 bases from J, the junction contained 8 bases not matched to a gene. CDR3 protein: CSAQIGQGYGYTF. In DNA form, the CDR3 reads TGCAGCGCACAGATAGGACAGGGCTATGGCTACACCTTC.

The rearrangement links TRBV7-3 to TRBJ2-3, with 9 bases lining up with TRBD2. This CDR3 contains 16 residues. Trimming removed 4 bases from V and 2 bases from J; junction bases left unmatched: 7. Germline lookup yields CDR1 SGHTA and CDR2 FQGTGA. The CDR3 DNA sequence: TGTGCCAGCAGCTCTGGACTAGCGAGCCTCACAGATACGCAGTATTTT. Amino acid sequence: CASSSGLASLTDTQYF.

The genes are TRBV19 and TRBJ1-1, with 10 bases fitting TRBD1. There are 14 residues in the CDR3. V lost 9 bases to trimming and J lost 2 bases; unmatched junction nucleotides: 6. Looked up from germline, CDR1 is LNHDA and CDR2 is SQIVND (reference sequence). CDR3 region: CASGTGDLNTEAFF. The CDR3 bases are TGTGCCAGCGGGACAGGGGACCTCAACACTGAAGCTTTCTTT.

This chain connects TRBV4-3 to TRBJ2-7; D is unclear. CDR3 length equals 14 residues. Trimming cost V 0 bases and J 4 bases, with 10 bases left between them. Germline loops: CDR1 LGHNA, CDR2 YSLEER. The chain's CDR3 is CASSQDQVGYEQYF. The CDR3 DNA is TGCGCCAGCAGCCAAGATCAAGTCGGTTACGAGCAGTACTTC.

The rearrangement joins TRBV27 to TRBJ2-7; 9 bases fit TRBD1. V was pared by 5 bases and J by 6 bases, with 14 bases of the junction left unmatched. CDR3 size: 16 residues. Germline CDR1 is MNHEY and CDR2 is SMNVEV (reference sequence). CDR3 sequence reads: CASSRQTGTGTLEQYF. The CDR3 region has the DNA TGTGCCAGCAGTCGACAAACCGGGACAGGGACGCTCGAGCAGTACTTC.

This chain uses TRBV10-2 with TRBJ2-7; D is unresolved. CDR1 is WSHSY, CDR2 SAAADI, per germline. The CDR3 is 12 residues long. The germline V and J ends were trimmed by 5 bases and 6 bases, with 11 bases remaining between them. The CDR3 coding sequence is TGCGCCAGCAGTAGAACCCCCGCCGAGCAGTACTTC. Its translation: CASSRTPAEQYF.

The chain couples TRBV18 to TRBJ1-5; D ambiguous. This CDR3 is 13 amino acids long. Germline V gene data show CDR1 as KGHSH and CDR2 as LQKENI. Trimming pared 2 bases from V and 2 bases from J, leaving 4 bases between. CDR3 sequence: CASSPGGNQPQHF. The CDR3 nucleotides are TGTGCCAGCTCACCAGGGGGCAATCAGCCCCAGCATTTT.

This clone has just one count. This chain connects TRBV29-1 to TRBJ2-7; TRBD1 aligns across 7 bases. V was clipped by 4 bases and J by 0 bases; unmatched bases: 12. Germline CDR1 is SQVTM and CDR2 is ANQGSEA. The CDR3 loop spans 16 amino acids. The CDR3 loop is CSVAGGRGILSYEQYF. The DNA of the CDR3 is TGCAGCGTTGCTGGTGGCAGGGGGATCCTCTCCTACGAGCAGTACTTC.

The CDR3 region is CASGPGVGYNEQFF. In DNA, the CDR3 is TGTGCCAGCGGGCCAGGGGTGGGGTACAATGAGCAGTTCTTC. This chain joins TRBV7-3 and TRBJ2-1, with D perhaps matching TRBD1 (6 bases). The CDR3 covers 14 residues. Trimming took off 8 bases at V and 4 bases at J, with 15 bases between the two ends. CDR1 is SGHTA and CDR2 is FQGTGA in the germline V gene.